This TCR beta chain stems from a study of vaccination effects on CD4 cells after COVID-19. Here immunoSEQ multiplex PCR was the method, and the copy in TCRdb shows in-frame clones only, minus some. The sample has under 40,000 clones, 68% seen once; the top ten hold 4% to 4.5%. With more than 9 days of culture completed, CD4+ T cells were isolated. Absence of prior SARS-CoV-2 infection characterized the vaccine recipients, who showed negative nucleocapsid antibodies. Study-wide results and caveats: A shortage of convalescent patients and an absence of early post-infection timepoints characterized the study.

On this clone: Its target is unknown.

The CDR3 has 15 amino acids. Looked up from germline, CDR1 is SGHRS and CDR2 is YFSETQ. With 0 bases removed from V and 3 bases from J, the gap between germline ends came to 10 bases. This sequence joins TRBV5-1 and TRBJ1-5; D ambiguous. This TCR was sampled from a human donor who received a COVID-19 vaccine. Source: CD4+ T cells from PBMCs cultured without peptide, taken before COVID-19 vaccination. In nucleotides, the CDR3 is TGCGCCAGCAGCTTGGGCGATACAAACAATCAGCCCCAGCATTTT. Translated, it gives CASSLGDTNNQPQHF.